The 19 T cell receptor beta chains below all came from one sample that was sequenced in a study of T cells after yellow fever vaccination. TCRdb itself ran the 5' RACE reads through MiXCR, one entry per CDR3 protein. The sample holds about 340,000 distinct CDR3 sequences, around 12% seen once. The sample in question was CD4+ T cells sorted from PBMCs, obtained 15 days after the yellow fever booster vaccination. These receptor sequences come from a man younger than 35 who received the YFV17D yellow fever vaccine.

This clonotype was counted at least ten times. J is TRBJ1-4 and V is TRBV28, with 10 bases lining up with TRBD1. In germline, CDR1 is MDHEN, CDR2 SYDVKM. This CDR3 comprises 15 residues. V dropped 2 bases and J dropped 7; count of bases not matched to a gene: 4. The CDR3 reads CASSLGDRGGEKLFF. The CDR3 region has the DNA TGTGCCAGCAGTTTAGGGGACAGGGGTGGTGAAAAACTGTTTTTT. Full variable domain (rest looked up from reference TRBV28 and TRBJ1-4): DVKVTQSSRYLVKRTGEKVFLECVQDMDHENMFWYRQDPGLGLRLIYFSYDVKMKEKGDIPEGYSVSREKKERFSLILESASTNQTSMYLCASSLGDRGGEKLFFGSGTQLSVL.

This clonotype was observed a handful of times. The genes are TRBV19 and TRBJ2-7; TRBD1 agrees at 9 bases. The trim removed 5 bases at V and 4 bases at J, leaving 6 bases unmatched. Looked up from germline, CDR1 is LNHDA and CDR2 is SQIVND (reference sequence). This CDR3 is 14 amino acids long. The CDR3 here is CASSVRTGEYEQYF. The DNA of the CDR3 is TGTGCCAGTAGTGTCCGGACAGGGGAGTACGAGCAGTACTTC.

The chain recombines TRBV25-1 with TRBJ1-2; D is unclear. The germline CDR1 and CDR2 sequences are MGHDK and SYGVNS. V gave up 4 bases and J gave up 6 bases, with 15 bases separating them. CDR3 length: 14 residues. The CDR3 nucleotides are TGTGCCAGCAGTGTCCCGGACGCTAGGGATGGCTACACCTTC. Protein sequence: CASSVPDARDGYTF.

This clonotype was counted only a few times. The V call is TRBV7-2, the J call TRBJ2-5, with 12 positions matching TRBD2. V lost 4 bases and J lost 5; bases outside the gene matches: 8. Germline assignment: CDR1 SGHTA and CDR2 FQGNSA. The CDR3 extends over 16 amino acids. CDR3 DNA sequence: TGTGCCAGCAGCTACTCTAGCGGGGGGGCCGCTGAGACCCAGTACTTC. Translating gives CASSYSSGGAAETQYF. The full variable domain, with the rest looked up from reference TRBV7-2 and TRBJ2-5, is GAGVSQSPSNKVTEKGKDVELRCDPISGHTALYWYRQSLGQGLEFLIYFQGNSAPDKSGLPSDRFSAERTGGSVSTLTIQRTQQEDSAVYLCASSYSSGGAAETQYFGPGTRLLVL.

In its sample, this clonotype was seen many times. V gene TRBV3-1 combines with J gene TRBJ2-3; the D gene is possibly TRBD2 (6 bases). V was pared by 4 bases and J by 3 bases, with 14 bases between. The germline gives CDR1 LGHDT, CDR2 YNNKEL (reference sequence). The CDR3 contains 15 residues. In DNA form, the CDR3 reads TGTGCCAGCAGCCCCTTTGATCGGGGGACAGATACGCAGTATTTT. It is translated as CASSPFDRGTDTQYF.

This clonotype was counted only a few times. The rearrangement links TRBV7-3 to TRBJ2-1; maybe TRBD2 (6 bases). The CDR3 consists of 15 residues. Trimming cost V 2 bases and J 4 bases, with 12 bases left between them. CDR1 is SGHTA and CDR2 is FQGTGA in the germline V gene. CDR3 sequence (DNA): TGTGCCAGCAGCTTACGCGGGGACGGATACAATGAGCAGTTCTTC. This translates into CASSLRGDGYNEQFF.

This clonotype was observed a few times. This chain uses TRBV3-1 with TRBJ2-5, with 7 bases identical to TRBD2. V shed 3 bases, J shed 5 bases, and the junction held 3 bases outside the gene matches. Germline CDR1 LGHDT, CDR2 YNNKEL (reference sequence). The CDR3 loop spans 13 amino acids. CDR3 residues: CASSQEGGETQYF. Here the CDR3 DNA reads TGTGCCAGCAGCCAGGAGGGAGGGGAGACCCAGTACTTC.

The genes are TRBV12-3 or TRBV12-4 and TRBJ1-1, with TRBD1 matching 10 bases. V was clipped by 2 bases and J by 2 bases; unmatched bases: 5. This CDR3 has 16 amino acids. The CDR3 sequence is CASSLSGQGRNTEAFF. CDR3 coding DNA: TGTGCCAGCAGTTTATCGGGACAGGGGCGAAACACTGAAGCTTTCTTT.

This chain links TRBV6-2 or TRBV6-3 with TRBJ2-7; unclear D gene. Trimming cost V 5 bases and J 2 bases, with 16 bases left between them. This CDR3 comprises 15 residues. Germline CDR1 MNHEY, CDR2 SVGEGT. In nucleotides, the CDR3 is TGTGCCAGCAGTCGACGGCCCCCCGGAGCCTACGAGCAGTACGTC. It translates to CASSRRPPGAYEQYV.

The chain employs TRBV6-1 and TRBJ2-7; a possible D gene is TRBD2 (5 bases). With 6 bases removed from V and 2 bases from J, the gap between germline ends came to 17 bases. CDR3 length: 15 amino acids. The germline V gene has CDR1 MNHNS and CDR2 SASEGT. The CDR3 DNA reads as TGTGCCAGCAGCGCATCCGGGGTGGTCCCCTACGAGCAGTACGTC. It specifies CASSASGVVPYEQYV.

This clonotype was seen many times. One end of the junction does not line up with germline, which may come from a read error. The gene calls are TRBV10-2 and TRBJ2-5; D is undetermined. CDR1 and CDR2 (germline): WSHSY, SAAADI. The CDR3 runs 12 residues. The CDR3 spells CASSESGETQYF. The CDR3 nucleotides are TGTGCCAGCAGTGAATCCGGAGAGACCCAGTACTTC.

In this sample, this clonotype turned up a few times. V usage is TRBV6-2 or TRBV6-3 and J usage is TRBJ2-5; D is unclear. Germline assignment: CDR1 MNHEY and CDR2 SVGEGT. The V end was cut by 7 bases, the J end by 0 bases, with 21 bases between. This CDR3 comprises 17 residues. The CDR3 DNA follows: TGTGCCAGCACCGAAAGTTTCGGCTCAGCACACCAAGAGACCCAGTACTTC. Protein: CASTESFGSAHQETQYF.

This clonotype was recorded at least ten times. This chain's CDR3 is CSVDSGAGETQYF. In nucleotides, the CDR3 is TGCAGCGTTGACTCAGGGGCTGGGGAGACCCAGTACTTC. The chain is built from TRBV29-1 and TRBJ2-5; possible D gene TRBD1, 6 bases. The CDR3 runs to 13 residues. CDR1 and CDR2 from the germline V gene are SQVTM and ANQGSEA. V lost 3 bases and J 5 bases, leaving 13 bases between the germline ends.

This clonotype was found many times. The chain joins TRBV4-1 to TRBJ2-3; 7 nucleotides agree with TRBD2. V shed 5 bases, J shed 3 bases, and the junction held 11 bases outside the gene matches. This CDR3 contains 16 residues. Germline loops: CDR1 MGHRA, CDR2 YSYEKL. CDR3 sequence (DNA): TGCGCCAGCAGCTCCCCAGAGCGGGGAGTTACAGATACGCAGTATTTT. This sequence encodes CASSSPERGVTDTQYF.

This clonotype was seen more than once but under ten times. The chain is built from TRBV20-1 and TRBJ1-4; D is undetermined. CDR3 length: 13 amino acids. The germline V and J ends were trimmed by 6 bases and 2 bases, with 10 bases remaining between them. Per germline, CDR1 DFQATT and CDR2 SNEGSKA (reference sequence). CDR3 coding DNA: TGCAGTGCCTCGATAGTGACTAATGAAAAACTGTTTTTT. Translation: CSASIVTNEKLFF.

This clonotype was counted only a few times. The rearrangement links TRBV3-1 to TRBJ2-7; TRBD1 or TRBD2 may be the D gene (5 bases each). The germline V and J ends were trimmed by 2 bases and 10 bases, with 12 bases remaining between them. Germline V CDR1 and CDR2: LGHDT, YNNKEL (reference sequence). This CDR3 is built from 12 residues. CDR3 sequence: CASSQSRDGQYF. CDR3 coding DNA: TGTGCCAGCAGCCAATCTCGGGACGGTCAGTACTTC.

The V and J genes are TRBV30 and TRBJ1-1; no reliable D call. Germline assignment: CDR1 GTSNPN and CDR2 SVGIG (reference sequence). Trimming took 2 bases from V and 1 from J, leaving 8 bases between them. The CDR3 runs to 13 residues. The CDR3 is CAWSKDSNTEAFF. Here the CDR3 DNA reads TGTGCCTGGAGTAAGGATTCGAACACTGAAGCTTTCTTT.

Only a few counts were recorded for this clonotype. The V gene is TRBV5-6, the J gene TRBJ2-7; D perhaps matches TRBD2 (6 bases). Trimming left V 0 bases short and J 7 bases short, with 14 bases between. Looked up from germline, CDR1 is SGHDT and CDR2 is YYEEEE. The CDR3 is made up of 14 amino acids. CDR3 coding DNA: TGTGCCAGCAGCTTGGCGGGCGGGACGGGGGAGCAGTACTTC. Translation: CASSLAGGTGEQYF. Full variable domain (outside the CDR3, taken from reference TRBV5-6 and TRBJ2-7): DAGVTQSPTHLIKTRGQQVTLRCSPKSGHDTVSWYQQALGQGPQFIFQYYEEEERQRGNFPDRFSGHQFPNYSSELNVNALLLGDSALYLCASSLAGGTGEQYFGPGTRLTVT.

The sample holds a few counts of this clonotype. V is TRBV6-2 or TRBV6-3 and J is TRBJ2-3, with a weak D call TRBD2 (6 bases). The CDR3 spans 13 residues. Germline V gives CDR1 MNHEY, CDR2 SVGEGT. Deletions cut 8 bases from V and 3 bases from J, with 12 bases between. The CDR3 sequence is CASAFGGTDTQYF. The CDR3 DNA reads as TGTGCCAGCGCCTTTGGAGGGACAGATACGCAGTATTTT.